This T cell receptor (beta chain) stems from a study of T cell changes during pregnancy in multiple sclerosis. The table came from immunoSEQ multiplex PCR; TCRdb's copy has only in-frame clones and leaves some out. This table has tens of thousands of clones, approximately 92% appearing once. The sequencing used CD4+ T cells from peripheral blood mononuclear cells, collected in the third trimester of pregnancy. The receptor comes from a female donor with multiple sclerosis, enrolled in a pregnancy study.

In nucleotides, the CDR3 is TGTGCCAGCAGCCCTCTCACCTATACAGATACGCAGTATTTT. Its protein is CASSPLTYTDTQYF. The chain links TRBV11-2 to TRBJ2-3, with D unresolved. The CDR3 is 14 amino acids. Germline V CDR1 and CDR2: SGHAT, FQNNGV. Trimming pared 5 bases from V and 3 bases from J, leaving 12 bases between.